What follows is one T cell receptor (beta chain) and its context. What this receptor recognizes is not known. Base qualities are not at hand, and no much larger clone is one base apart. No treatment had been received by any patient before thyroid surgery. The study retrospectively analysed patient clinical samples collected from the early 2010s to the late 2010s using T-cell receptor beta sequencing. This specimen belongs to a study of metastatic and nonmetastatic thyroid tumors (dated by TCRdb to 2019 to 2021). For the wider study: Repertoires from peripheral blood and from tumor or nodule tissue samples of malignant and benign thyroid patients were compared. Findings and caveats that apply to the study as a whole: In both blood and tumor samples, TCR beta diversity was reported to be significantly higher in malignant tumors than in benign nodules.

To prepare the library, PCR was applied. The instrument given in TCRdb is Illumina HiSeq 4000. High-throughput sequencing was used to profile the CDR3 region of the TCR beta-chain in every patient. On the study's bioinformatics: CDR3 differences across clinicopathological groups were used to build a classifier for discriminating distant-metastatic papillary thyroid cancer patients. The Shannon index was used to measure repertoire diversity, and the Morisita-Horn index was used to measure how similar tumor and blood repertoires were. The public sequencing data were trimmed at Q25 with fastp and processed into clonotypes with MiXCR by TCRdb, which kept only in-frame beta chains. The V and J calls here are based on TCRdb, not the publication. This sample comprises 20,000 or so clones, approximately 30% of them detected only once. The leading ten clones occupy approximately 22% of the sample. Sequencing was done on a sample of adjacent normal tissue. This receptor was identified in a female donor with papillary thyroid cancer or a benign thyroid nodule (not recorded which). Some clones in this sample may be carry-over from other donors' samples.

CDR3 reads: CASRKRTGVLKGGSRNSPLHF. The base sequence is TGTGCCAGCAGGAAACGTACCGGAGTCCTAAAGGGCGGGAGCAGAAATTCACCCCTCCACTTT. The chain was built from TRBV2 and TRBJ1-6, with the D gene not clear enough to name. The CDR3 runs 21 amino acids, cysteine and phenylalanine included. The read is trimmed to its CDR3 DNA, 63 bases read in frame from base 1. CDR1 and CDR2 were assigned from the germline V gene as SNHLY and FYNNEI. V is clipped by 6 bases and J by 7 bases, and the sequence between their germline boundaries is 34 bases long.